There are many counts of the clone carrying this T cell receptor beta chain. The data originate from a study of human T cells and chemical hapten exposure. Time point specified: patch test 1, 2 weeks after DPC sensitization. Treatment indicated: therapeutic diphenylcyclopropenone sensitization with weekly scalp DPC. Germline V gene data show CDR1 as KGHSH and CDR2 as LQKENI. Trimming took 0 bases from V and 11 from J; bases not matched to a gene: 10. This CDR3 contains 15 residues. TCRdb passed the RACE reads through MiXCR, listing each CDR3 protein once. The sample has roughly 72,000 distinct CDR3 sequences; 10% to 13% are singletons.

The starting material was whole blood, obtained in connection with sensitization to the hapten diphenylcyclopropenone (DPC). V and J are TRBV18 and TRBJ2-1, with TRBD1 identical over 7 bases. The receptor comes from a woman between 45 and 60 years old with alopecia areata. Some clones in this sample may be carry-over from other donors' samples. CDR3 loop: CASSPPQGERGKQFF. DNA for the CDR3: TGTGCCAGCTCACCACCTCAGGGGGAACGAGGGAAGCAGTTCTTC.